This record looks at one TCR beta chain sequence and its context. Antigen unknown. The Oncomine TCR Beta short-read assay generated sequence data from the DNA of cultured CD4+ T cells. TCRdb reprocessed the PCR reads with MiXCR, giving one entry per CDR3 protein. The sample lists approximately 12,000 distinct CDR3 sequences, approximately 50% occurring once. The data stem from a study of vaccination and CD4 T cells after COVID-19. As for the study in general: Convalescent cases consisted of six males and four females, of whom two were Hispanic.

This CDR3 is built from 15 residues. V was pared by 5 bases and J by 2 bases, with 15 bases between. Germline V gene sequence: CDR1 SGHTA, CDR2 FQGNSA. The treatment here: roughly 10-day PBMC culture with coronavirus spike peptide pools or control peptides (ViraFEST assay). The chain couples TRBV7-2 to TRBJ1-1; the D is unclear. The specimen was CD4+ T cells from blood, cultured in vitro. This clonotype was obtained from a human donor who had recovered from COVID-19. In nucleotides, the CDR3 is TGTGCCAGCAGCCCCCAGGCCGGGTTTAACACTGAAGCTTTCTTT. Residues: CASSPQAGFNTEAFF.